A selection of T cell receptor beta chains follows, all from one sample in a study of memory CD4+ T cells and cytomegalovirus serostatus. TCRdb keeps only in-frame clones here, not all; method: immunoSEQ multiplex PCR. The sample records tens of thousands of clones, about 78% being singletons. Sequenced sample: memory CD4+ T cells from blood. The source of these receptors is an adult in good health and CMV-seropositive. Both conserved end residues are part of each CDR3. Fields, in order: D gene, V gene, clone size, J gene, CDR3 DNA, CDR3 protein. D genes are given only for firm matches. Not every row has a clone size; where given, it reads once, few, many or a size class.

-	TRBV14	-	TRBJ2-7	TGTGCCAGCAGCCGATCAGGGACTTTCCAGCAGTACTTC	CASSRSGTFQQYF
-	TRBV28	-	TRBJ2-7	TGTGCCAGCAGCCGACTTACGGGGCAGTACTTC	CASSRLTGQYF
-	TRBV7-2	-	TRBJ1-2	TGTGCCAGCAGCTTAGGTGGGGGCCCACGCTATGGCTACACCTTC	CASSLGGGPRYGYTF
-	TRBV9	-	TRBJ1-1	TGTGCCAGCAGCGACCTCGGGGATCTTGGTGAAGCTTTCTTT	CASSDLGDLGEAFF
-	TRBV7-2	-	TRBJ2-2	TGTGCCAGCAGCTCAGGAGCGAACACCGGGGAGCTGTTTTTT	CASSSGANTGELFF
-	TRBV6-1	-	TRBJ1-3	TGTGCCAGCACCCTAGGCGGGGAAAGAAACACCATATATTTT	CASTLGGERNTIYF
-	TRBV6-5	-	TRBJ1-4	TGTGCCAGCAGTTACTCAGGGTTTAATGAAAAACTGTTTTTT	CASSYSGFNEKLFF
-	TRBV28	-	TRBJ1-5	TGTGCCAGCAGTACCTCCAGGGAGGGCGGGAACAATCAGCCCCAGCATTTT	CASSTSREGGNNQPQHF
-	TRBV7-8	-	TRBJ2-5	TGTGCCAGCAGCTTAGAAGGTTGGGGAGAGACCCAGTACTTC	CASSLEGWGETQYF
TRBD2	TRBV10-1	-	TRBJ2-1	TGCGCCAGCAGTGGCGGCAGCCCGGGGACTAGTATCGGAGATGAGCAGTTCTTC	CASSGGSPGTSIGDEQFF
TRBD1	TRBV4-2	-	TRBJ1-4	TGTGCCAGCAGCCAGGCTCGACAGGGGGCGAATGAAAAACTGTTTTTT	CASSQARQGANEKLFF
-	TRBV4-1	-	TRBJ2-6	TGCGCCAGCAGCCAAGATCTGAGTTTTTCTGGGGCCAACGTCCTGACTTTC	CASSQDLSFSGANVLTF
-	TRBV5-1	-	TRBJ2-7	TGCGCCAGCAGCTTGGGGCGGGCAGGGGGGGCCTACGAGCAGTACTTC	CASSLGRAGGAYEQYF
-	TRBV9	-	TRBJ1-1	TGTGCCAGCAGCGTAGACCCTTGGGACACTGAAGCTTTCTTT	CASSVDPWDTEAFF
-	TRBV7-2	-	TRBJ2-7	TGTGCCAGCAGCTCGACCATCACGTCCTACGAGCAGTACTTC	CASSSTITSYEQYF
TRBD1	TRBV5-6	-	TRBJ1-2	TGTGCCAGCAGCCCTAAAGACGGGACAGGATATGGCTACACCTTC	CASSPKDGTGYGYTF
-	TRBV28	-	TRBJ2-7	TGTGCCAGCAATTCTCCGGGACAAGACTACGAGCAGTACTTC	CASNSPGQDYEQYF
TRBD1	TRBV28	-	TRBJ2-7	TGTGCCAGCAGTTTATGGGGTGGGACAGGGGGCTACGAGCAGTACTTC	CASSLWGGTGGYEQYF
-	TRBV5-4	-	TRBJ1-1	TGTGCCAGCAGCTTGGGGGGCGGGGTGGCCACTGAAGCTTTCTTT	CASSLGGGVATEAFF
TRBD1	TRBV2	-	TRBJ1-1	TGTGCCAGCAGAGGGGACAGCAAGCACACTGAAGCTTTCTTT	CASRGDSKHTEAFF
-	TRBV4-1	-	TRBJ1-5	TGCGCCAGCAGCCAAGATTGGAACAGCCCGAATCAGCCCCAGCATTTT	CASSQDWNSPNQPQHF
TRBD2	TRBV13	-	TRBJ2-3	TGTGCCAGCAGGTTAGGTGGACTAGGGGAGGAAGATACGCAGTATTTT	CASRLGGLGEEDTQYF
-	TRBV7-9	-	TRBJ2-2	TGTGCCAGCAGCCTCAGGGAAACCGGGGAGCTGTTTTTT	CASSLRETGELFF
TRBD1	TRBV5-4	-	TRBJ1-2	TGTGCCAGCAGCTTGGGGGAGGGGGCTTATGGCTACACCTTC	CASSLGEGAYGYTF
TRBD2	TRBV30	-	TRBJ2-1	TGTGCCTGGACTAGCGGGAGGAGTTTCAATGAGCAGTTCTTC	CAWTSGRSFNEQFF
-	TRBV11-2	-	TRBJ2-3	TGTGCCAGCACCCCAGCGGTCTACGGACAGACTTCTAGCACAGATACGCAGTATTTT	CASTPAVYGQTSSTDTQYF
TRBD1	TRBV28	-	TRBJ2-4	TGTGCCAGCACCCTGACAGGGGAAAACATTCAGTACTTC	CASTLTGENIQYF
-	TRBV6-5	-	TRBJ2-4	TGTGCCAGCAGTTACTCGAGCGCCCAAGCCAAAAACATTCAGTACTTC	CASSYSSAQAKNIQYF
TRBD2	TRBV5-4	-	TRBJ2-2	TGTGCCAGCAGCAGCGGGACGGGTAACACCGGGGAGCTGTTTTTT	CASSSGTGNTGELFF
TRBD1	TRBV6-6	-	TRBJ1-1	TGTGCCAGCAGTTCCCCCGGACAGGGGACCACTGAAGCTTTCTTT	CASSSPGQGTTEAFF
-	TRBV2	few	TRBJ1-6	TGTGCCAGCAGTGAAGCGCTTAATTCACCCCTCCACTTT	CASSEALNSPLHF